A selection of T cell receptor beta chains follows, all from one sample in a study of shared clonotypes between healthy human individuals. The repertoire was sequenced with immunoSEQ multiplex PCR; TCRdb's copy has only in-frame clones and lacks some. In the table there are some 450,000 clones, around 77% of which are singletons. Sequencing input: PBMCs. These receptors all come from a woman aged 40 to 55 in good health. Some clones in this sample may be carry-over from other donors' samples. Both conserved end residues are part of each CDR3. The D gene is left open where the match is weak. Only part of the rows carry a size: once, few, many, or a class if the clone is expanded.

d_call: -; v_call: TRBV20-1; cdr3_length: 11; j_call: TRBJ2-7; clone_size: -; cdr3_nt: TGCAGTTCGGGCAGTTCCTACGAGCAGTACTTC; cdr3_aa: CSSGSSYEQYF
d_call: -; v_call: TRBV10-3; cdr3_length: 14; j_call: TRBJ2-5; clone_size: -; cdr3_nt: TGTGCCATCAGTGAGTCGATAGAGTCCGAGACCCAGTACTTC; cdr3_aa: CAISESIESETQYF
d_call: -; v_call: TRBV30; cdr3_length: 13; j_call: TRBJ1-1; clone_size: -; cdr3_nt: TGTGCCTGGAGTAACCGGGCCAGGACTGAAGCTTTCTTT; cdr3_aa: CAWSNRARTEAFF
d_call: TRBD1; v_call: TRBV5-4; cdr3_length: 12; j_call: TRBJ1-1; clone_size: -; cdr3_nt: TGTGCCAGCAGCTTGGAGGACAGGGGGGCTTTCTTT; cdr3_aa: CASSLEDRGAFF
d_call: -; v_call: TRBV6-5; cdr3_length: 16; j_call: TRBJ2-7; clone_size: -; cdr3_nt: TGTGCCAGCAGTTACTCGGCGGATTTAACTTCGCGGGAGCAGTACTTC; cdr3_aa: CASSYSADLTSREQYF
d_call: -; v_call: TRBV6-5; cdr3_length: 12; j_call: TRBJ2-7; clone_size: -; cdr3_nt: TGTGCCAGCAGTTCAACAGGCTACGAGCAGTACTTC; cdr3_aa: CASSSTGYEQYF
d_call: TRBD1; v_call: TRBV2; cdr3_length: 14; j_call: TRBJ2-7; clone_size: -; cdr3_nt: TGTGCCACCACCCGGGACAGGGGTTGGTACGAGCAGTACTTC; cdr3_aa: CATTRDRGWYEQYF
d_call: -; v_call: TRBV30; cdr3_length: 16; j_call: TRBJ1-5; clone_size: once; cdr3_nt: TGTGCCTGGACCGGGTTAGGAGGTAGCAGGCTAACCTTCCAACATTTT; cdr3_aa: CAWTGLGGSRLTFQHF
d_call: -; v_call: TRBV6-6; cdr3_length: 15; j_call: TRBJ2-7; clone_size: -; cdr3_nt: TGTGCCAGCAGTTACGGTTCCCGGGAGTCCCACGAGCAGTACTTC; cdr3_aa: CASSYGSRESHEQYF
d_call: -; v_call: TRBV28; cdr3_length: 15; j_call: TRBJ2-5; clone_size: -; cdr3_nt: TGTGCCAGCAGCTCCCGGGGTGGAGGGGCCGAGACCCAGTACTTC; cdr3_aa: CASSSRGGGAETQYF
d_call: -; v_call: TRBV5-4; cdr3_length: 11; j_call: TRBJ2-1; clone_size: -; cdr3_nt: TGTGCCAGCAGCTTGGGTGGGGAGCAGTTCTTC; cdr3_aa: CASSLGGEQFF
d_call: -; v_call: TRBV7-8; cdr3_length: 17; j_call: TRBJ1-1; clone_size: -; cdr3_nt: TGTGCCAGCAGCTTAGTGCGGCGGGGGCGTACAGGCACTGAAGCTTTCTTT; cdr3_aa: CASSLVRRGRTGTEAFF
d_call: -; v_call: TRBV7-3; cdr3_length: 16; j_call: TRBJ2-1; clone_size: -; cdr3_nt: TGTGCCAGCAGCTTAACCGGGACGGCAGCCTACAATGAGCAGTTCTTC; cdr3_aa: CASSLTGTAAYNEQFF
d_call: -; v_call: TRBV29-1; cdr3_length: 19; j_call: TRBJ2-1; clone_size: -; cdr3_nt: TGCAGCGTTGAAAGTGCCAGGGGGGTCGTCGGCCGGTCCTACAATGAGCAGTTCTTC; cdr3_aa: CSVESARGVVGRSYNEQFF
d_call: -; v_call: TRBV29-1; cdr3_length: 13; j_call: TRBJ2-6; clone_size: once; cdr3_nt: TGCAGCGTCTGGGTCTCTGGGGCCAACGTCCTGACTTTC; cdr3_aa: CSVWVSGANVLTF
d_call: TRBD1; v_call: TRBV27; cdr3_length: 17; j_call: TRBJ1-1; clone_size: -; cdr3_nt: TGTGCCAGCACCCCCCTCCAGGATAGGGGGCCAGACACTGAAGCTTTCTTT; cdr3_aa: CASTPLQDRGPDTEAFF
d_call: TRBD1; v_call: TRBV6-6; cdr3_length: 12; j_call: TRBJ2-7; clone_size: -; cdr3_nt: TGTGCCAGCATGGGACAGGGGTACGAGCAGTACTTC; cdr3_aa: CASMGQGYEQYF
d_call: TRBD1; v_call: TRBV20-1; cdr3_length: 11; j_call: TRBJ2-7; clone_size: -; cdr3_nt: TGCAGTGCAACGACAGGGGACGAGCAGTACTTC; cdr3_aa: CSATTGDEQYF
d_call: TRBD2; v_call: TRBV9; cdr3_length: 15; j_call: TRBJ2-1; clone_size: -; cdr3_nt: TGTGCCAGCAGCGCAGCTACGGGACTAGCGGGTGAGCAGTTCTTC; cdr3_aa: CASSAATGLAGEQFF
d_call: -; v_call: TRBV28; cdr3_length: 14; j_call: TRBJ2-1; clone_size: -; cdr3_nt: TGTGCCAGCACCCGATCCCTCTCCTACAATGAGCAGTTCTTC; cdr3_aa: CASTRSLSYNEQFF
d_call: -; v_call: TRBV7-2; cdr3_length: 12; j_call: TRBJ2-7; clone_size: once; cdr3_nt: TGTGCCCGGCGTTGGGAGCTTTGGGAGCAGTACTTC; cdr3_aa: CARRWELWEQYF
d_call: TRBD1; v_call: TRBV7-9; cdr3_length: 14; j_call: TRBJ1-6; clone_size: -; cdr3_nt: TGTGCCACCCAGACAGGGGACTATAATTCACCCCTCCACTTT; cdr3_aa: CATQTGDYNSPLHF
d_call: TRBD2; v_call: TRBV5-1; cdr3_length: 15; j_call: TRBJ2-5; clone_size: many; cdr3_nt: TGCGCCAGCAGCCCGATAGCGGGAGGTAGGGAGACCCAGTACTTC; cdr3_aa: CASSPIAGGRETQYF
d_call: -; v_call: TRBV28; cdr3_length: 16; j_call: TRBJ2-1; clone_size: -; cdr3_nt: TGTGCCAGCAGTAGGGGGATAGCGGCATCCTACAATGAGCAGTTCTTC; cdr3_aa: CASSRGIAASYNEQFF
d_call: -; v_call: TRBV4-1; cdr3_length: 14; j_call: TRBJ1-1; clone_size: -; cdr3_nt: TGCGCCAGCAGCCTAGCCGACTGGAACACTGAAGCTTTCTTT; cdr3_aa: CASSLADWNTEAFF
d_call: -; v_call: TRBV18; cdr3_length: 15; j_call: TRBJ1-2; clone_size: -; cdr3_nt: TGTGCCAGCTCACCCGCTGGACGGAATACCTATGGCTACACCTTC; cdr3_aa: CASSPAGRNTYGYTF
d_call: -; v_call: TRBV27; cdr3_length: 15; j_call: TRBJ1-4; clone_size: few; cdr3_nt: TGTGCCAGCAGCAGACAGTGGGCAACTAATGAAAAACTGTTTTTT; cdr3_aa: CASSRQWATNEKLFF
d_call: -; v_call: TRBV30; cdr3_length: 12; j_call: TRBJ2-7; clone_size: many; cdr3_nt: TGTGCCTGGAGTGTGGGGAGCAACGAGCAGTACTTC; cdr3_aa: CAWSVGSNEQYF
d_call: -; v_call: TRBV15; cdr3_length: 16; j_call: TRBJ2-6; clone_size: few; cdr3_nt: TGTGCCACCAGCGTCGATCCTAGCTCTGGGGCCAACGTCCTGACTTTC; cdr3_aa: CATSVDPSSGANVLTF
d_call: -; v_call: TRBV28; cdr3_length: 13; j_call: TRBJ1-5; clone_size: -; cdr3_nt: TGTGCCATCGTCCAAGAGGGCAATCAGCCCCAGCATTTT; cdr3_aa: CAIVQEGNQPQHF
d_call: -; v_call: TRBV7-2; cdr3_length: 15; j_call: TRBJ2-7; clone_size: -; cdr3_nt: TGTGCCAGCAGCCTGGGGGACACAACTCTGTTCGAGCAGTACTTC; cdr3_aa: CASSLGDTTLFEQYF
d_call: TRBD2; v_call: TRBV4-1; cdr3_length: 16; j_call: TRBJ2-7; clone_size: -; cdr3_nt: TGCGCCAGCAGCCAAGATTGGCGGGAGGATACCCACGAGCAGTACTTC; cdr3_aa: CASSQDWREDTHEQYF
d_call: TRBD2; v_call: TRBV6-4; cdr3_length: 17; j_call: TRBJ2-1; clone_size: -; cdr3_nt: TGTGCCAGCAGTGCCCCTTGGGGGGAGGGCCACTACAATGAGCAGTTCTTC; cdr3_aa: CASSAPWGEGHYNEQFF
d_call: TRBD2; v_call: TRBV7-6; cdr3_length: 17; j_call: TRBJ2-5; clone_size: -; cdr3_nt: TGTGCCGGCAGCCCCCCTTCGCGGGAGGGCCTGTTCGAGGCCCAGTACTTC; cdr3_aa: CAGSPPSREGLFEAQYF
d_call: -; v_call: TRBV21-1; cdr3_length: 13; j_call: TRBJ1-5; clone_size: -; cdr3_nt: TGTGCCAGCAGCAAGGGACGGAGGCAGCCCCAGCATTTT; cdr3_aa: CASSKGRRQPQHF
d_call: TRBD1; v_call: TRBV30; cdr3_length: 13; j_call: TRBJ2-1; clone_size: -; cdr3_nt: TGTGCATCCCGGGACAGGGGGCTGAATGAGCAGTTCTTC; cdr3_aa: CASRDRGLNEQFF
d_call: TRBD2; v_call: TRBV5-1; cdr3_length: 18; j_call: TRBJ2-1; clone_size: few; cdr3_nt: TGCGCCAGCAGCGCATTGGGGGGTAGCGGGAGTTCTTACAATGAGCAGTTCTTC; cdr3_aa: CASSALGGSGSSYNEQFF
d_call: -; v_call: TRBV6-6; cdr3_length: 12; j_call: TRBJ2-7; clone_size: -; cdr3_nt: TGTGCCAGCAGGAGTAGCTCCTACGAGCAGTACTTC; cdr3_aa: CASRSSSYEQYF
d_call: -; v_call: TRBV2; cdr3_length: 16; j_call: TRBJ1-4; clone_size: -; cdr3_nt: TGTGCCAGCGTTGGGTACAGCCTGAGAACTAATGAAAAACTGTTTTTT; cdr3_aa: CASVGYSLRTNEKLFF
d_call: TRBD2; v_call: TRBV28; cdr3_length: 16; j_call: TRBJ2-2; clone_size: -; cdr3_nt: TGTGCCAGCAGTTTTCCGGGACTAGCGGGAGCCGGGGAGCTGTTTTTT; cdr3_aa: CASSFPGLAGAGELFF
d_call: -; v_call: TRBV7-9; cdr3_length: 13; j_call: TRBJ1-2; clone_size: -; cdr3_nt: TGTGCCAGCAGCTTACCGGACGTAAGGGGCTACACCTTC; cdr3_aa: CASSLPDVRGYTF
d_call: -; v_call: TRBV7-2; cdr3_length: 13; j_call: TRBJ2-1; clone_size: -; cdr3_nt: TGTGCCAGCAGCCGCCGTGGGGGCCATGAGCAGTTCTTC; cdr3_aa: CASSRRGGHEQFF
d_call: -; v_call: TRBV6-5; cdr3_length: 15; j_call: TRBJ2-5; clone_size: -; cdr3_nt: TGTGCCAGCAGTTACGGGACGCAGGGGACAGAGACCCAGTACTTC; cdr3_aa: CASSYGTQGTETQYF
d_call: TRBD1; v_call: TRBV7-2; cdr3_length: 15; j_call: TRBJ1-4; clone_size: -; cdr3_nt: TGTGCCAGCAGCTTGGGACAGGGGGCGGATGAAAAACTGTTTTTT; cdr3_aa: CASSLGQGADEKLFF
d_call: TRBD2; v_call: TRBV7-2; cdr3_length: 14; j_call: TRBJ2-3; clone_size: once; cdr3_nt: TGTGCCAGCAGCTTAGGCACCCTAGCGGGAGTCGGGTATTTT; cdr3_aa: CASSLGTLAGVGYF
d_call: -; v_call: TRBV19; cdr3_length: 15; j_call: TRBJ2-2; clone_size: once; cdr3_nt: TGTGCCAGTAGTATACAAAGACACAACACCGGGGAGCTGTTTTTT; cdr3_aa: CASSIQRHNTGELFF
d_call: TRBD1; v_call: TRBV7-8; cdr3_length: 14; j_call: TRBJ1-3; clone_size: -; cdr3_nt: TGTGCCAGCAAAACAGGGGGCCCTGGAAACACCATATATTTT; cdr3_aa: CASKTGGPGNTIYF
d_call: -; v_call: TRBV23-1; cdr3_length: 16; j_call: TRBJ2-1; clone_size: -; cdr3_nt: TGCGCCAGCAGTCAATCGGCCAGGGGAACCTACAATGAGCAGTTCTTC; cdr3_aa: CASSQSARGTYNEQFF
d_call: -; v_call: TRBV9; cdr3_length: 17; j_call: TRBJ2-3; clone_size: -; cdr3_nt: TGTGCCAGCAGCCCCCGACAGAACAGCTTGCTCACAGATACGCAGTATTTT; cdr3_aa: CASSPRQNSLLTDTQYF
d_call: -; v_call: TRBV5-5; cdr3_length: 17; j_call: TRBJ1-3; clone_size: -; cdr3_nt: TGTGCCAGCAGCTTGGCACCACCGGGGAGCTCTGGAAACACCATATATTTT; cdr3_aa: CASSLAPPGSSGNTIYF
d_call: -; v_call: TRBV7-3; cdr3_length: 15; j_call: TRBJ2-2; clone_size: -; cdr3_nt: TGTGCCAGCAGCTTAGCCCCCCAGGGGTTCGGGGAGCTGTTTTTT; cdr3_aa: CASSLAPQGFGELFF